The rows below give T cell receptor beta chains drawn from one sample of a study of response to subunit inactivated influenza vaccine. Each CDR3 protein gets one entry after TCRdb re-called the RT-PCR reads with MiXCR. The table has hundreds of thousands of distinct CDR3 sequences, about a sixth seen once; the top ten hold around 10%. Sample: PBMCs from blood, taken approximately 12 days after vaccination. These receptor sequences come from a man over 45 who received an inactivated influenza vaccine. Each CDR3 is given with its conserved first and last residue. Each record gives: V gene, D gene, CDR3 length, J gene, clone size, CDR3 protein, CDR3 DNA. The D gene is left open where the match is weak. Clone size is shown for a subset of rows, as once, few, many or a class of expanded clone.

>TRBV6-2/TRBV6-3|NA|16|TRBJ1-5|NA
CASSYAGTRGNQPQHF
TGTGCCAGCAGTTACGCCGGGACGAGGGGGAATCAGCCCCAGCATTTT
>TRBV10-3|TRBD1|13|TRBJ1-3|few
CASTGGSGNTIYF
TGTGCCTCCACAGGGGGCTCTGGAAACACCATATATTTT
>TRBV12-3/TRBV12-4|NA|15|TRBJ2-3|few
CASRQSIWPTDTQYF
TGTGCCAGCAGACAGAGCATTTGGCCCACAGATACGCAGTATTTT
>TRBV27|TRBD1|17|TRBJ2-1|NA
CASSTRSTGSSYNEQFF
TGTGCCAGCAGTACTCGATCGACAGGGAGCTCCTACAATGAGCAGTTCTTC
>TRBV20-1|NA|16|TRBJ1-3|NA
CSARASGHRAGNTIYF
TGCAGTGCTAGAGCCTCCGGCCACAGGGCTGGAAACACCATATATTTT
>TRBV10-3|NA|15|TRBJ2-2|few
CAISAGKANTGELFF
TGTGCCATCAGTGCCGGGAAAGCGAACACCGGGGAGCTGTTTTTT
>TRBV20-1|NA|12|TRBJ2-7|NA
CSARRASYEQYF
TGCAGTGCTAGGCGAGCCAGCTACGAGCAGTACTTC
>TRBV7-2|TRBD1|17|TRBJ2-7|NA
CASSPSVRGQVKYEQYF
TGTGCCAGCAGCCCCTCTGTAAGGGGGCAGGTTAAGTACGAGCAGTACTTC
>TRBV5-1|TRBD2|15|TRBJ2-4|few
CASSLMAGVENIQYF
TGCGCCAGCAGCTTGATGGCGGGAGTGGAAAACATTCAGTACTTC
>TRBV6-2/TRBV6-3|NA|14|TRBJ1-1|NA
CASKGTAGITEAFF
TGTGCCAGCAAAGGGACCGCTGGAATCACTGAAGCTTTCTTT
>TRBV7-6|TRBD1|15|TRBJ1-3|few
CASSGGQAPGNTIYF
TGTGCCAGCAGCGGAGGACAGGCGCCTGGAAACACCATATATTTT
>TRBV10-3|TRBD1|14|TRBJ2-7|NA
CAIRDSGQGVEQYF
TGTGCCATCAGGGATAGTGGCCAGGGGGTCGAGCAGTACTTC
>TRBV4-3|NA|15|TRBJ1-3|NA
CASSQSGPPGNTIYF
TGCGCCAGCAGCCAATCGGGCCCCCCTGGAAACACCATATATTTT
>TRBV2|NA|13|TRBJ2-3|many
CASSEGITDTQYF
TGTGCCAGCAGTGAGGGGATCACAGATACGCAGTATTTT
>TRBV7-2|TRBD2|14|TRBJ2-2|NA
CASTNSGAAGELFF
TGTGCCAGCACAAATAGCGGGGCTGCCGGGGAGCTGTTTTTT
>TRBV15|NA|13|TRBJ2-6|few
CATTLSGANVLTF
TGTGCCACCACCCTCTCTGGGGCCAACGTCCTGACTTTC
>TRBV5-1|NA|14|TRBJ2-2|few
CASSLALKNGELFF
TGCGCCAGCAGCTTGGCACTTAAAAACGGGGAGCTGTTTTTT
>TRBV20-1|NA|14|TRBJ2-1|NA
CSPHGSGSYNEQFF
TGCAGTCCCCATGGGTCGGGCTCCTACAATGAGCAGTTCTTC
>TRBV9|TRBD1|15|TRBJ2-2|few
CASSVEGTGAGELFF
TGTGCCAGCAGCGTAGAAGGGACAGGGGCCGGGGAGCTGTTTTTT
>TRBV20-1|NA|11|TRBJ1-2|NA
CRIGGGYGYTF
TGCAGAATCGGGGGCGGCTATGGCTACACCTTC
>TRBV20-1|TRBD2|14|TRBJ2-7|NA
CSAKGLAGGRHQYF
TGCAGTGCCAAAGGACTAGCGGGGGGACGCCATCAGTACTTC
>TRBV19|NA|16|TRBJ2-7|many
CASSQEGQTPYYEQYF
TGTGCCAGTAGCCAAGAGGGACAAACGCCGTACTACGAGCAGTACTTC
>TRBV3-1|NA|16|TRBJ1-3|few
CASSRGASLSGNTIYF
TGTGCCAGCAGCCGAGGAGCCTCCCTCTCTGGAAACACCATATATTTT
>TRBV9|TRBD1|14|TRBJ2-1|NA
CASSVEQGANEQFF
TGTGCCAGCAGCGTAGAACAGGGGGCAAATGAGCAGTTCTTC
>TRBV4-1|NA|13|TRBJ1-2|many
CASSRPGPGGYTF
TGCGCCAGCAGCCGTCCAGGGCCAGGTGGCTACACCTTC
>TRBV29-1|NA|12|TRBJ1-1|few
CSAKGQRFEAFF
TGCAGCGCCAAAGGACAGCGCTTTGAAGCTTTCTTT
>TRBV10-3|NA|14|TRBJ2-7|NA
CAIRREYQPYEQYF
TGTGCCATCAGGAGGGAATATCAGCCCTACGAGCAGTACTTC
>TRBV28|NA|15|TRBJ2-2|few
CASSPRGGSAGELFF
TGTGCCAGCAGCCCTCGAGGGGGGTCGGCCGGGGAGCTGTTTTTT